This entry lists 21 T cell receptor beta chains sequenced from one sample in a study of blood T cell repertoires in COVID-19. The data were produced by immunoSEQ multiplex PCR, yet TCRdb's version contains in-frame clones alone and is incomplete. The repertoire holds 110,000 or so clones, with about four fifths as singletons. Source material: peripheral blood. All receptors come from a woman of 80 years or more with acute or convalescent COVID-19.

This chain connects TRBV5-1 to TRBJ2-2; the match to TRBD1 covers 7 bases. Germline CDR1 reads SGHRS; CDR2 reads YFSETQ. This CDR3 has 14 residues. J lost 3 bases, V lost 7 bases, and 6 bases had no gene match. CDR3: CASARDSDTGELFF. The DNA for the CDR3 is TGCGCCAGCGCCCGGGACAGTGACACCGGGGAGCTGTTTTTT.

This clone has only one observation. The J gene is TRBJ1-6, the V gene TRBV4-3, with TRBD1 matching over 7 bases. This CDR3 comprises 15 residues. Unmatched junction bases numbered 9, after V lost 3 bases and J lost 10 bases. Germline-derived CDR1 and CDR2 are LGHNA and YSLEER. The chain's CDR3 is CASSQSTGDTSPLHF. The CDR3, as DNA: TGCGCCAGCAGCCAGTCTACAGGGGACACATCACCCCTCCACTTT.

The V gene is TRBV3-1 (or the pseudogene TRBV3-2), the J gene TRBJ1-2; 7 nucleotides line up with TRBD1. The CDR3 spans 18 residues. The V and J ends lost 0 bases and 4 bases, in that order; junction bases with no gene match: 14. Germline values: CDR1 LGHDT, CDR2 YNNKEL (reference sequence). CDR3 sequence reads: CASSQDRSKGADSYGYTF. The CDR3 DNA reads TGTGCCAGCAGCCAAGATCGGTCGAAGGGGGCCGACTCCTATGGCTACACCTTC.

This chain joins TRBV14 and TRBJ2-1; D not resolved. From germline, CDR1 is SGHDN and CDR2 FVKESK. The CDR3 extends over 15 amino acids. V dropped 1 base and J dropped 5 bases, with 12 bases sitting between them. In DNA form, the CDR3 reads TGTGCCAGCAGCCAAGCTACCAGACGGGACAATGAGCAGTTCTTC. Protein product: CASSQATRRDNEQFF.

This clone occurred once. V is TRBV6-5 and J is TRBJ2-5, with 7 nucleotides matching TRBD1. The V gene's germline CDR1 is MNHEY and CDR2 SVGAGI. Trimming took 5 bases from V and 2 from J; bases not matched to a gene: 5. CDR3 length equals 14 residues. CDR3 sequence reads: CASSRGTVQETQYF. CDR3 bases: TGTGCCAGCAGTAGAGGGACAGTACAAGAGACCCAGTACTTC.

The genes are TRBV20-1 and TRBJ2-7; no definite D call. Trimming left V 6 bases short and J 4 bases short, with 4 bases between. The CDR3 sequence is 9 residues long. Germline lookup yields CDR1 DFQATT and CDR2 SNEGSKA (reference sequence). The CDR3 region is CSAPYEQYF. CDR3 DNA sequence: TGCAGTGCCCCATACGAGCAGTACTTC.

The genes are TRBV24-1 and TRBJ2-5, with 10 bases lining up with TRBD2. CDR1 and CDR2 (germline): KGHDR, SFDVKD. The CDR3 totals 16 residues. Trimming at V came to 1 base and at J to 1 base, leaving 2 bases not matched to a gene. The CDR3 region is CATSDFTSGTQETQYF. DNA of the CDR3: TGTGCCACCAGTGATTTTACTAGCGGGACCCAAGAGACCCAGTACTTC.

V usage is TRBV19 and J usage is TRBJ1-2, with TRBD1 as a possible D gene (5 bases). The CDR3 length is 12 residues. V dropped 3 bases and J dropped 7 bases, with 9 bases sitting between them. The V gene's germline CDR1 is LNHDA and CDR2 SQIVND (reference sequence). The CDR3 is CASSILGGGYTF. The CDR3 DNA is TGTGCCAGTAGTATCCTCGGGGGTGGCTACACCTTC.

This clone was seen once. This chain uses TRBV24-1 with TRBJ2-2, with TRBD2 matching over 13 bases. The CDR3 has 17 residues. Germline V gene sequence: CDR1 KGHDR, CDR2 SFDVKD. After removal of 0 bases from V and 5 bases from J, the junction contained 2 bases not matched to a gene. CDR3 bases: TGTGCCACCAGTGATTTGCGGACTAGCGGGAGTACCGGGGAGCTGTTTTTT. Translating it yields CATSDLRTSGSTGELFF.

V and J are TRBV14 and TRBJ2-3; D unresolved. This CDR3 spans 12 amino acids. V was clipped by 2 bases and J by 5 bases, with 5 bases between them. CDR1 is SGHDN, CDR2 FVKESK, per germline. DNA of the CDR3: TGTGCCAGCAGCCAAAATAGAGATACGCAGTATTTT. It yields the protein CASSQNRDTQYF.

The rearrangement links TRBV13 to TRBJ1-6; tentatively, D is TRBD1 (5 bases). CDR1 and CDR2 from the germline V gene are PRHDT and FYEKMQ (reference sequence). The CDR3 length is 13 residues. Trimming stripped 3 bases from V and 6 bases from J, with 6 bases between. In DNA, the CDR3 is TGTGCCAGCAGCTTGGGGCTTAATTCACCCCTCCACTTT. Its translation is CASSLGLNSPLHF.

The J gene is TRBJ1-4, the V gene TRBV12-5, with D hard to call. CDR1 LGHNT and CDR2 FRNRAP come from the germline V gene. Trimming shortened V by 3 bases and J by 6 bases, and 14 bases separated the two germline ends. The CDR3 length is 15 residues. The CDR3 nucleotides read TGTGCTAGTGGTTTTCGGGATTCTCAAGATGAAAAACTGTTTTTT. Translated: CASGFRDSQDEKLFF.

DNA of the CDR3: TGTGCCAGCAGCGTTCTAGGATACACCGGGGAGCTGTTTTTT. It specifies CASSVLGYTGELFF. The chain combines TRBV7-9 with TRBJ2-2; D call uncertain. V lost 5 bases and J lost 3, with 10 bases in between. Looked up from germline, CDR1 is SEHNR and CDR2 is FQNEAQ (reference sequence). This CDR3 is built from 14 residues.

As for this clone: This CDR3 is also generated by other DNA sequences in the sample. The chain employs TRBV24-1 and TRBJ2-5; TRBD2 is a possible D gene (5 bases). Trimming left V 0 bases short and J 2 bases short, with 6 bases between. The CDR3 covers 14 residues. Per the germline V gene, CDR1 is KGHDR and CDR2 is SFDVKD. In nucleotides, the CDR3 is TGTGCCACCAGTGATTTGGGCGGGCAAGAGACCCAGTACTTC. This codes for CATSDLGGQETQYF.

CDR3 DNA sequence: TGTGCCAGCAGTTACGGACAGGGGGGATACAATGAGCAGTTCTTC. It encodes CASSYGQGGYNEQFF. The chain has TRBV6-6 and TRBJ2-1; 10 bases agree with TRBD1. Germline lookup yields CDR1 MNHNY and CDR2 SVGAGI (reference sequence). V dropped 2 bases and J dropped 4; count of bases not matched to a gene: 2. This CDR3 is built from 15 residues.

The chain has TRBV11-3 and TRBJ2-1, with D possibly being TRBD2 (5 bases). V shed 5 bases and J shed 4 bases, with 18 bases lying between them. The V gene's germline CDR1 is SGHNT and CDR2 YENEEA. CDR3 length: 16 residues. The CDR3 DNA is TGTGCCAGCAGCCCCTATGGCGGAGGCCAATACAATGAGCAGTTCTTC. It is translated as CASSPYGGGQYNEQFF. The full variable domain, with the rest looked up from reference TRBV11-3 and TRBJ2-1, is EAGVVQSPRYKIIEKKQPVAFWCNPISGHNTLYWYLQNLGQGPELLIRYENEEAVDDSQLPKDRFSAERLKGVDSTLKIQPAELGDSAVYLCASSPYGGGQYNEQFFGPGTRLTVL.

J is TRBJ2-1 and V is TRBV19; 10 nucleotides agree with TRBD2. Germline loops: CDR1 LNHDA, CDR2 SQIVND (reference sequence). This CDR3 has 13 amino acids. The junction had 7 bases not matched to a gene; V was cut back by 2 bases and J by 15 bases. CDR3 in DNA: TGTGCCAGTAGTATAATTCTAGCGGGAGACCTGTTCTTC. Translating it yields CASSIILAGDLFF.

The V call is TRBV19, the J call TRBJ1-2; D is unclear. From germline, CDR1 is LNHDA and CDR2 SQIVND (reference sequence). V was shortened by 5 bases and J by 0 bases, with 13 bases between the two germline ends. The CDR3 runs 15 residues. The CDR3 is CASSQAGKANYGYTF. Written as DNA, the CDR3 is TGTGCCAGTAGTCAGGCAGGCAAGGCTAACTATGGCTACACCTTC.

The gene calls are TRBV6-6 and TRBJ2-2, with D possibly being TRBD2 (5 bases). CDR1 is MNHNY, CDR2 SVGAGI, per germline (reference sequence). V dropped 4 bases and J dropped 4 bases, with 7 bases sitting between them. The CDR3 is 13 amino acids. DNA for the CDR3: TGTGCCAGCAGTTTTACTAGCACCGGGGAGCTGTTTTTT. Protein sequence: CASSFTSTGELFF.

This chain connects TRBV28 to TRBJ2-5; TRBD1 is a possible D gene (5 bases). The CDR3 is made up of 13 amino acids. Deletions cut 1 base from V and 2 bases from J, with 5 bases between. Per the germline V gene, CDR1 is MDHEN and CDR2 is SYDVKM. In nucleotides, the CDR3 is TGTGCCAGCAGTTTATCAGGGCAAGAGACCCAGTACTTC. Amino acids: CASSLSGQETQYF.

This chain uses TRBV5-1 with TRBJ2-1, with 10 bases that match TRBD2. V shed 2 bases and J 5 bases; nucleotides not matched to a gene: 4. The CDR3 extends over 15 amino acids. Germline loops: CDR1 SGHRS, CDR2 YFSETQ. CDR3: CASSLRTSGNNEQFF. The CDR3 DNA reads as TGCGCCAGCAGCTTACGGACTAGCGGCAACAATGAGCAGTTCTTC.